The source of this T cell receptor beta chain is a study of siplizumab effects on memory and regulatory T cells. CDR3 length equals 14 residues. The V gene's germline CDR1 is SGHDN and CDR2 FVKESK. V lost 4 bases to trimming and J lost 7 bases, with 17 bases between them. This clone was counted once. Its antigen remains unidentified. Roughly 10^5 TCR templates underwent assay in each sample. The assay was immunoSEQ multiplex PCR, and TCRdb's table has in-frame clones only and misses some. Found here are over 80,000 clones, 85% to 95% of them singletons; the top ten hold about 1.5%. Study-wide points: The naive T cell population seemed more diverse than memory cells and seemed a major contributor to the alloresponse. Mappable alloreactive CD4+ clones came from Treg cells around 70% of the time on average with siplizumab, against 25% to 30% in controls.

This chain joins TRBV14 and TRBJ2-7; tentative D call: TRBD2 (7 bases). This TCR was recovered from a human donor in good health. Sequencing was done on a sample of non-Treg CD4+ T cells sorted from blood. The CDR3 coding sequence is TGTGCCAGCAGCCGATGGGGGGGACAAGGGGAGCAGTACTTC. Translation gives CASSRWGGQGEQYF.